This passage covers 28 T cell receptor beta chains from one sample sequenced in a study of read filtering for tumor transcriptome and immune sequencing. Molecular barcoded adaptors covering alpha/delta and beta/gamma chains were used on approximately 400 ng RNA. Each CDR3 protein gets one entry after TCRdb re-called the reads with MiXCR. The sample has about 48,000 distinct CDR3 sequences, around a fifth seen once. Sequencing was carried out using a population of CD138-negative cells sorted from bone marrow. The receptors here all came from a donor at least 40 years old with multiple myeloma.

This clonotype turned up a few times. It may be a read error: a sequence one base away is much more abundant. The chain joins TRBV10-2 to TRBJ2-1; 9 bases are shared with TRBD1. CDR3 length: 15 residues. Per the germline V gene, CDR1 is WSHSY and CDR2 is SAAADI. The J segment lost 9 bases and the V segment lost 7 bases, leaving 13 bases of the junction unmatched. CDR3 amino acids: CASNHPGQGGTEQFF. Here the CDR3 DNA reads TGCGCCAGCAACCATCCGGGACAGGGTGGCACTGAGCAGTTCTTC.

Ten or more counts support this clonotype. The chain employs TRBV5-1 and TRBJ1-1, with 7 bases identical to TRBD1. After removal of 4 bases from V and 4 bases from J, the junction contained 7 bases not matched to a gene. This CDR3 has 14 amino acids. CDR1 is SGHRS, CDR2 YFSETQ, per germline. DNA of the CDR3: TGCGCCAGCAGCCTACAGGGGTCGGTCACTGAAGCTTTCTTT. Translated: CASSLQGSVTEAFF.

This clonotype counts as medium-sized. V usage is TRBV6-2 or TRBV6-3 and J usage is TRBJ2-3, with D possibly matching TRBD1 (5 bases). V was cut by 2 bases and J by 7 bases, with 34 bases left in between. The V gene's germline CDR1 is MNHEY and CDR2 SVGEGT. The CDR3 is made up of 21 amino acids. This CDR3 reads CASSYGLQGPAAADMVHTQYF. CDR3 coding DNA: TGTGCCAGCAGTTACGGCCTCCAGGGTCCCGCAGCAGCCGATATGGTCCATACGCAGTATTTT.

A few counts support this clonotype. The chain employs TRBV18 and TRBJ2-3, with 8 bases lining up with TRBD2. V trimming: 5 bases; J trimming: 4 bases; junction bases outside the gene matches: 17. The CDR3 length is 18 residues. Per the germline V gene, CDR1 is KGHSH and CDR2 is LQKENI. As DNA, the CDR3 is TGTGCCAGCTCATCAACTAGCGGACCCCGAGGGGAGGCAGATACGCAGTATTTT. Residues: CASSSTSGPRGEADTQYF. The full variable domain, rest sourced from reference TRBV18 and TRBJ2-3, is NAGVMQNPRHLVRRRGQEARLRCSPMKGHSHVYWYRQLPEEGLKFMVYLQKENIIDESGMPKERFSAEFPKEGPSILRIQQVVRGDSAAYFCASSSTSGPRGEADTQYFGPGTRLTVL.

There are many counts of this clonotype. The rearrangement uses TRBV4-1 and TRBJ2-7; the match to TRBD1 covers 8 bases. The CDR3 spans 15 residues. After removal of 3 bases from V and 4 bases from J, the junction contained 8 bases not matched to a gene. Germline-derived CDR1 and CDR2 are MGHRA and YSYEKL. CDR3 in DNA: TGCGCCAGCAGCCAGGAGCCAGGGGGCAAATACGAGCAGTACTTC. It specifies CASSQEPGGKYEQYF.

At least ten counts were recorded for this clonotype. The V gene is TRBV7-2, the J gene TRBJ1-1, with D unclear. The CDR3 is 13 residues long. V lost 4 bases, J lost 0 bases, and 6 bases lay in between. Germline V gene data show CDR1 as SGHTA and CDR2 as FQGNSA. The CDR3 nucleotides are TGTGCCAGCAGCTCTTTGATGAACACTGAAGCTTTCTTT. Amino acid sequence: CASSSLMNTEAFF.

This clonotype has ten or more counts. The V gene is TRBV7-6, the J gene TRBJ1-6; no definite D call. V gave up 5 bases and J gave up 5 bases, with 13 bases separating them. This CDR3 has 15 residues. CDR1 is SGHVS, CDR2 FNYEAQ, per germline. CDR3 in amino acids: CASSLRRANNSPLHF. In DNA, the CDR3 is TGTGCCAGCAGCCTTAGGAGGGCAAATAATTCACCCCTCCACTTT.

This clonotype was seen at least ten times. CDR3 DNA: TGCAGCGGGGAGGTTTATGCCGAAGCTTTCTTT. The encoded protein is CSGEVYAEAFF. This sequence joins TRBV29-1 and TRBJ1-1; D remains ambiguous. V shed 7 bases and J shed 8 bases, with 14 bases lying between them. Per germline, CDR1 SQVTM and CDR2 ANQGSEA. The CDR3 totals 11 residues.

By share, this clonotype counts as medium-sized. Here the CDR3 reads CASSGTQGPNEQFF. The CDR3 nucleotides are TGCGCCAGCAGTGGTACCCAGGGGCCCAATGAGCAGTTCTTC. The chain is built from TRBV5-1 and TRBJ2-1; perhaps TRBD1 as D (6 bases). CDR1 SGHRS and CDR2 YFSETQ come from the germline V gene. This CDR3 has 14 amino acids. V was cut by 5 bases and J by 6 bases, with 15 bases left in between.

In this sample, this clonotype turned up a few times. The V call is TRBV3-1, the J call TRBJ2-5, with TRBD2 matching over 12 bases. This CDR3 contains 16 residues. Germline V gene data show CDR1 as LGHDT and CDR2 as YNNKEL (reference sequence). V was clipped by 5 bases and J by 5 bases; unmatched bases: 9. CDR3 in amino acids: CASSYQTSGSPETQYF. In nucleotides, the CDR3 is TGTGCCAGCAGCTACCAGACTAGCGGGAGCCCGGAGACCCAGTACTTC.

In regard to this clonotype: A much larger clone lies one base from this, so it may be a read error. This sequence joins TRBV19 and TRBJ2-1, with TRBD2 matching over 9 bases. Trimming removed 9 bases from V and 4 bases from J; junction bases left unmatched: 7. This CDR3 contains 14 residues. Germline V CDR1 and CDR2: LNHDA, SQIVND (reference sequence). CDR3 residues: CASTISGGYNEQFF. CDR3 nucleotides: TGTGCCAGCACCATTAGCGGGGGATACAATGAGCAGTTCTTC.

This clonotype appeared a few times. The chain uses TRBV28 and TRBJ2-7, with 7 bases aligning to TRBD2. This CDR3 contains 14 residues. The J segment lost 2 bases and the V segment lost 7 bases, leaving 8 bases of the junction unmatched. Per the germline V gene, CDR1 is MDHEN and CDR2 is SYDVKM. CDR3 nucleotides: TGTGCCAGCACCCCGGGAGGAAGTACCTACGAGCAGTACTTC. The encoded protein is CASTPGGSTYEQYF.

This clonotype occurred many times. The CDR3: CSAQTARLAFF. In nucleotides, the CDR3 is TGCAGCGCTCAGACAGCACGGCTAGCTTTCTTT. This rearrangement joins TRBV29-1 to TRBJ1-1; D perhaps matches TRBD1 (5 bases). From germline, CDR1 is SQVTM and CDR2 ANQGSEA. CDR3 length: 11 residues. V was trimmed by 7 bases and J by 10 bases, leaving 16 bases between them.

This clonotype was picked up many times. This rearrangement joins TRBV7-2 to TRBJ2-3; 7 bases line up with TRBD2. Germline V CDR1 and CDR2: SGHTA, FQGNSA. V gave up 5 bases and J gave up 3 bases; unmatched junction bases: 5. The CDR3 runs to 14 residues. The CDR3 spells CASSLGLETDTQYF. For the CDR3, the DNA is TGTGCCAGCAGCCTTGGACTAGAAACAGATACGCAGTATTTT.

This clonotype has ten or more counts. The chain combines TRBV7-2 with TRBJ2-3, with D uncertain. The germline gives CDR1 SGHTA, CDR2 FQGNSA. This CDR3 is built from 14 residues. Trimming shortened V by 2 bases and J by 2 bases, and 8 bases separated the two germline ends. The chain's CDR3 is CASSLQAPTDTQYF. The CDR3 nucleotides are TGTGCCAGCAGCTTACAGGCACCCACAGATACGCAGTATTTT.

This clonotype was found a few times. This chain uses TRBV5-1 with TRBJ2-7; a possible D gene is TRBD1 (6 bases). Germline assignment: CDR1 SGHRS and CDR2 YFSETQ. This CDR3 region has 15 residues. V lost 5 bases to trimming and J lost 0 bases, with 15 bases between them. CDR3 in amino acids: CASSSDDRLSYEQYF. The CDR3 nucleotides read TGCGCCAGCAGTTCGGACGACAGGCTCTCCTACGAGCAGTACTTC.

The chain is built from TRBV7-3 and TRBJ1-2; 7 bases match TRBD1. CDR1 is SGHTA and CDR2 is FQGTGA in the germline V gene. V lost 4 bases to trimming and J lost 6 bases; unmatched junction nucleotides: 5. CDR3 length: 13 residues. The CDR3 loop reads CASSSRQGHGYTF. The CDR3 DNA reads as TGTGCCAGCAGCTCTCGACAGGGACATGGCTACACCTTC.

J is TRBJ1-1 and V is TRBV20-1, with D possibly being TRBD1 (5 bases). Trimming took 2 bases from V and 1 from J, leaving 17 bases between them. The CDR3 is 16 amino acids. Germline assignment: CDR1 DFQATT and CDR2 SNEGSKA (reference sequence). The CDR3 DNA follows: TGCAGTGCTAGATCCGTGGGGGGGGTACAGAACACTGAAGCTTTCTTT. Protein product: CSARSVGGVQNTEAFF.

A single count supports this clonotype. The junction differs from germline at one of its ends, possibly a read error. The chain recombines TRBV5-1 with TRBJ1-1; D perhaps matches TRBD1 (5 bases). CDR1 and CDR2 (germline): SGHRS, YFSETQ. This CDR3 has 15 residues. This CDR3 is CANSFEGTLNTEAFF. CDR3 in DNA: TGCGCCAACAGCTTCGAGGGGACTCTGAACACTGAAGCTTTCTTT. The full variable domain, in which reference TRBV5-1 and TRBJ1-1 provide the parts outside the CDR3, is KAGVTQTPRYLIKTRGQQVTLSCSPISGHRSVSWYQQTPGQGLQFLFEYFSETQRNKGNFPGRFSGRQFSNSRSEMNVSTLELGDSALYLCANSFEGTLNTEAFFGQGTRLTVV.

The sample holds many counts of this clonotype. The rearrangement uses TRBV15 and TRBJ2-1, with 9 nucleotides matching TRBD2. In germline, CDR1 is LNHNV, CDR2 YYDKDF (reference sequence). The CDR3 consists of 17 residues. V dropped 4 bases and J dropped 4; count of bases not matched to a gene: 11. The CDR3 DNA reads TGTGCCACCAGCAAGAGCCTCGGACTAGCGAAATACAATGAGCAGTTCTTC. Translated, it gives CATSKSLGLAKYNEQFF. Based on the CDR3 plus reference TRBV15 and TRBJ2-1, the full variable domain is DAMVIQNPRYQVTQFGKPVTLSCSQTLNHNVMYWYQQKSSQAPKLLFHYYDKDFNNEADTPDNFQSRRPNTSFCFLDIRSPGLGDTAMYLCATSKSLGLAKYNEQFFGPGTRLTVL.

In this sample, this clonotype turned up many times. The chain uses TRBV7-9 and TRBJ1-4, with 8 bases that match TRBD1. This CDR3 region has 14 residues. Germline CDR1 is SEHNR and CDR2 is FQNEAQ (reference sequence). V lost 1 base and J lost 8; bases outside the gene matches: 3. CDR3 in DNA: TGTGCCAGCAGCTTAGGGGCAGGGGGCGAAAAACTGTTTTTT. Its protein product is CASSLGAGGEKLFF.

This clonotype was seen repeatedly, ten times or more. The rearrangement uses TRBV20-1 and TRBJ1-1; possibly TRBD1 for D (6 bases). This CDR3 comprises 13 residues. CDR1 DFQATT and CDR2 SNEGSKA come from the germline V gene (reference sequence). V shed 5 bases and J shed 1 base, with 11 bases lying between them. The CDR3 here is CSALTDRNTEAFF. DNA for the CDR3: TGCAGTGCTTTAACGGACAGGAACACTGAAGCTTTCTTT.

This clonotype was seen ten or more times. The CDR3 reads CASSYSNRLAGVGRDTQYF. Written as DNA, the CDR3 is TGTGCCAGCAGTTACTCGAATCGTCTAGCGGGAGTGGGTAGAGATACGCAGTATTTT. The chain links TRBV6-2 or TRBV6-3 to TRBJ2-3; 10 nucleotides align to TRBD2. V shed 0 bases and J 5 bases; nucleotides not matched to a gene: 14. CDR1 is MNHEY and CDR2 is SVGEGT in the germline V gene. The CDR3 spans 19 residues.

By share, this clonotype counts as medium-sized. The chain employs TRBV29-1 and TRBJ2-1; D might be TRBD2 (7 bases). The germline CDR1 and CDR2 sequences are SQVTM and ANQGSEA. Trimming shortened V by 8 bases and J by 7 bases, and 18 bases separated the two germline ends. The CDR3 covers 13 residues. The CDR3 loop is CSIWGGRENEQFF. The CDR3 DNA is TGCAGCATCTGGGGGGGCAGGGAGAATGAGCAGTTCTTC.

At least ten counts were recorded for this clonotype. V and J are TRBV12-3 or TRBV12-4 and TRBJ1-1; tentatively, D is TRBD1 (5 bases). The CDR3 contains 12 residues. V shed 6 bases and J shed 1 base, with 6 bases lying between them. The CDR3 DNA reads TGTGCCAGCAGGGGGCCGAACACTGAAGCTTTCTTT. This gives the protein CASRGPNTEAFF.

As regards this clonotype: This could be a read error, since a much larger clone is one nucleotide away. The chain has TRBV7-2 and TRBJ1-5; D is unresolved. CDR1 is SGHTA and CDR2 is FQGNSA in the germline V gene. Trimming removed 3 bases from V and 4 bases from J, with 13 bases in between. This CDR3 contains 15 residues. CDR3 nucleotide sequence: TGTGCCAGCAGCTTTGCCCCAGAGGGTAATCAGCCCCAGCATTTT. It translates to CASSFAPEGNQPQHF.

Note on this clonotype: A much larger clonotype is one base distant, so this may be a read error. The rearrangement joins TRBV6-6 to TRBJ1-2; D is perhaps TRBD1 (5 bases). The CDR3 is 15 amino acids. In germline, CDR1 is MNHNY, CDR2 SVGAGI (reference sequence). The CDR3 protein is CASGYRGEDNYGYTF. For the CDR3, the DNA is TGTGCCAGCGGTTACAGAGGGGAGGATAACTATGGCTACACCTTC.

This clonotype was observed at least ten times. The V call is TRBV29-1, the J call TRBJ2-2; no firm D call. The CDR3 has 11 residues. From germline, CDR1 is SQVTM and CDR2 ANQGSEA. Trimming took off 5 bases at V and 6 bases at J, with 7 bases between the two ends. Written as DNA, the CDR3 is TGCAGCGTTCAGCCGGCCGGGGAGCTGTTTTTT. It yields the protein CSVQPAGELFF.